These 16 T cell receptor beta chains were all obtained from the same sample, sequenced in a study of T-cell memory formation after mild COVID-19. TCRdb called the 5' RACE reads again in MiXCR, with one record for every CDR3 protein. The table lists fewer than 90,000 distinct CDR3 sequences, roughly 13% of them singletons. The specimen sequenced was PBMCs or a T cell subset sorted from them (not recorded which). Receptors were obtained from a man younger than 35 who had mild COVID-19 (a few samples of this study predate the infection). Cell type and time point are not known.

This clonotype was seen more than once but under ten times. The rearrangement joins TRBV7-2 to TRBJ1-5; no definite D call. Trimming took off 3 bases at V and 0 bases at J, with 15 bases between the two ends. Germline CDR1 is SGHTA and CDR2 is FQGNSA. CDR3 length: 17 amino acids. The CDR3 here is CASSFVGRSYSNQPQHF. CDR3 bases: TGTGCCAGCAGCTTTGTGGGAAGGAGCTATAGCAATCAGCCCCAGCATTTT.

The V and J genes are TRBV7-8 and TRBJ2-5, with 7 bases lining up with TRBD1. The germline V gene encodes CDR1 SGHVS and CDR2 FQNEAQ. The junction had 15 bases not matched to a gene; V was cut back by 10 bases and J by 7 bases. This CDR3 spans 14 amino acids. DNA of the CDR3: TGTGCCACCAAGAGACAGGGATCGATGGGGACCCAGTACTTC. This translates into CATKRQGSMGTQYF.

About this clonotype itself: At one boundary the junction diverges from the germline segment, which might be a read error. This chain links TRBV7-9 with TRBJ2-5, with 8 bases that match TRBD2. Germline V gene data show CDR1 as SEHNR and CDR2 as FQNEAQ (reference sequence). This CDR3 has 15 residues. Written as DNA, the CDR3 is TGTGCCAGCAGCTTATCGGCGGGGGGCTTGGAGACTCAGTACTTC. This translates into CASSLSAGGLETQYF.

This chain links TRBV7-9 with TRBJ2-1; 8 bases fit TRBD2. J lost 4 bases, V lost 5 bases, and 10 bases had no gene match. Germline V CDR1 and CDR2: SEHNR, FQNEAQ (reference sequence). The CDR3 loop spans 16 amino acids. CDR3 nucleotides: TGTGCCAGCAGCCCCCGCGGCGGGGGGCCTTACAATGAGCAGTTCTTC. Protein: CASSPRGGGPYNEQFF. Full variable domain (missing parts from reference TRBV7-9 and TRBJ2-1): DTGVSQNPRHKITKRGQNVTFRCDPISEHNRLYWYRQTLGQGPEFLTYFQNEAQLEKSRLLSDRFSAERPKGSFSTLEIQRTEQGDSAMYLCASSPRGGGPYNEQFFGPGTRLTVL.

V gene TRBV7-2 combines with J gene TRBJ1-3; weak D call: TRBD1 (6 bases). Trimming cost V 2 bases and J 6 bases, with 11 bases left between them. CDR3 length equals 14 residues. Germline V gene data show CDR1 as SGHTA and CDR2 as FQGNSA. CDR3 sequence: CASSLTGMSNTIYF. The CDR3 bases are TGTGCCAGCAGCTTAACAGGGATGTCAAACACCATATATTTT. The full variable domain, rest sourced from reference TRBV7-2 and TRBJ1-3, is GAGVSQSPSNKVTEKGKDVELRCDPISGHTALYWYRQSLGQGLEFLIYFQGNSAPDKSGLPSDRFSAERTGGSVSTLTIQRTQQEDSAVYLCASSLTGMSNTIYFGEGSWLTVV.

The rearrangement joins TRBV19 to TRBJ2-1; no firm D call. The germline gives CDR1 LNHDA, CDR2 SQIVND (reference sequence). The CDR3 covers 12 residues. V was trimmed by 3 bases and J by 7 bases, leaving 7 bases between them. This CDR3 reads CASSMSGNEQFF. DNA for the CDR3: TGTGCCAGTAGTATGAGTGGTAATGAGCAGTTCTTC.

There are a few counts of this clonotype. The gene calls are TRBV6-2 or TRBV6-3 and TRBJ2-4, with D perhaps matching TRBD2 (5 bases). Trimming cost V 0 bases and J 0 bases, with 12 bases left between them. Germline V gene sequence: CDR1 MNHEY, CDR2 SVGEGT. The CDR3 sequence is 17 residues long. CDR3 residues: CASSYSKSGLAKNIQYF. In nucleotides, the CDR3 is TGTGCCAGCAGTTACTCGAAATCTGGACTAGCCAAAAACATTCAGTACTTC.

This clonotype was observed at least ten times. This chain joins TRBV10-3 and TRBJ2-6; 10 nucleotides agree with TRBD1. CDR1 and CDR2 (germline): ENHRY, SYGVKD. This CDR3 contains 16 residues. The J segment lost 0 bases and the V segment lost 10 bases, leaving 6 bases of the junction unmatched. The CDR3 loop is CANSGTGVSGANVLTF. The DNA for the CDR3 is TGTGCCAATTCCGGGACAGGGGTCTCTGGGGCCAACGTCCTGACTTTC.

This chain links TRBV10-3 with TRBJ1-1; D is unclear. The CDR3 consists of 14 residues. Trimming stripped 3 bases from V and 3 bases from J, with 11 bases between. Germline values: CDR1 ENHRY, CDR2 SYGVKD. The DNA of the CDR3 is TGTGCCATCAGTGATTTGCGAGCGGACACTGAAGCTTTCTTT. Amino acid sequence: CAISDLRADTEAFF.

The chain carries TRBV12-3 or TRBV12-4 and TRBJ2-5, with D maybe TRBD2 (5 bases). The CDR3 covers 17 residues. V lost 5 bases and J lost 1, with 20 bases in between. For the CDR3, the DNA is TGTGCCAGCAGTCTACCCTCCCCGATTGAGGGCCAAGAGACCCAGTACTTC. This codes for CASSLPSPIEGQETQYF.

This clonotype turned up a few times. CDR3 sequence reads: CASSQESGYEQYV. The CDR3 region has the DNA TGCGCCAGCAGCCAAGAGTCAGGGTACGAGCAGTACGTC. The chain couples TRBV4-1 to TRBJ2-7, with TRBD1 as a possible D gene (5 bases). Trimming took off 0 bases at V and 4 bases at J, with 7 bases between the two ends. Germline V gene data show CDR1 as MGHRA and CDR2 as YSYEKL. This CDR3 spans 13 amino acids.

This clonotype was seen a few times. The gene calls are TRBV7-9 and TRBJ2-5; 7 bases map to TRBD2. J gave up 1 base and V 7 bases, and 0 bases lay outside the gene matches. Germline-derived CDR1 and CDR2 are SEHNR and FQNEAQ (reference sequence). The CDR3 runs 12 residues. Written as DNA, the CDR3 is TGTGCCAGCACGGGGGGCCAAGAGACCCAGTACTTC. Translation gives CASTGGQETQYF.

This clonotype was seen a handful of times. The junction and the germline gene differ at one end; a read error may be behind it. This chain joins TRBV4-1 and TRBJ1-6; perhaps TRBD1 as D (5 bases). Germline V gene sequence: CDR1 MGHRA, CDR2 YSYEKL. The CDR3 spans 17 residues. CDR3 region: CASSEEGSQLGDSPLHF. The CDR3 DNA follows: TGCGCCAGCAGCGAAGAGGGCAGTCAACTGGGGGATTCACCCCTCCACTTT.

This sequence joins TRBV21-1 and TRBJ1-2; the D call in the table, TRBD1, was not verified against the DNA. TRBV21-1 is marked as a pseudogene. The CDR3 is made up of 20 amino acids. CDR3 in DNA: TGTGCCAGCAGCAAAGCACCGACAGGCCTTAACCCCCCTACTAACTATGGCTACACCTTC. Translation: CASSKAPTGLNPPTNYGYTF.

Ten or more counts support this clonotype. The rearrangement links TRBV3-1 to TRBJ2-1; 7 nucleotides match TRBD2. The junction had 4 bases not matched to a gene; V was cut back by 4 bases and J by 4 bases. The CDR3 loop spans 14 amino acids. CDR1 and CDR2 from the germline V gene are LGHDT and YNNKEL (reference sequence). The CDR3 region has the DNA TGTGCCAGCAGCCGAGGAGCGGGGTACAATGAGCAGTTCTTC. It specifies CASSRGAGYNEQFF.

This clonotype showed up many times. This chain joins TRBV6-5 and TRBJ2-1; D gene ambiguous. The CDR3 loop spans 12 amino acids. V shed 2 bases and J shed 7 bases, with 6 bases lying between them. CDR1 is MNHEY, CDR2 SVGAGI, per germline. DNA of the CDR3: TGTGCCAGCAGTTACAGGGAAAATGAGCAGTTCTTC. Translating gives CASSYRENEQFF.